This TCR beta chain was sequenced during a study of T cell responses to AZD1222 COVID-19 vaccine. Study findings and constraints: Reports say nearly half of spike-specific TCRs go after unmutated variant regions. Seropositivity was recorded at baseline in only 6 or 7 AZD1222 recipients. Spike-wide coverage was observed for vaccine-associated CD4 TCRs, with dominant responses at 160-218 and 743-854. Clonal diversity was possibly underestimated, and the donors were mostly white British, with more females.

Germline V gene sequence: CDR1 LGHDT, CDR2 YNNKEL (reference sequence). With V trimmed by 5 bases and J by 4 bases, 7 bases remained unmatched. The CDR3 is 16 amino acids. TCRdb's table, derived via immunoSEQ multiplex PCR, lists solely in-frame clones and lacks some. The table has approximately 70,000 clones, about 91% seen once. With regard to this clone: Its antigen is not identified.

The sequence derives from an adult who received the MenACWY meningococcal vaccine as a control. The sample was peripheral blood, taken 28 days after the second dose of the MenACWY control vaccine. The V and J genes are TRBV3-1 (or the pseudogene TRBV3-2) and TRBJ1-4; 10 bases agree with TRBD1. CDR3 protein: CASSTGQGRFNEKLFF. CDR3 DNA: TGTGCCAGCAGCACGGGACAGGGGCGATTTAATGAAAAACTGTTTTTT.